The 23 T cell receptor beta chains given below trace back to one sample, sequenced in a study of T cells after yellow fever vaccination. TCRdb passed the 5' RACE reads through MiXCR, listing each CDR3 protein once. The sample has 620,000 or so distinct CDR3 sequences, about 17% seen once. The sequencing used PBMCs, collected 5 to 6 days after the first yellow fever vaccination. These TCRs come from a young man who received the YFV17D yellow fever vaccine.

This clonotype has a handful of counts. The chain has TRBV6-5 and TRBJ1-4; 7 bases agree with TRBD1. Trimming took 0 bases from V and 8 from J; bases not matched to a gene: 6. CDR1 and CDR2 (germline): MNHEY, SVGAGI. The CDR3 runs to 15 residues. The CDR3 sequence is CASSYSRQGQEKLFF. The CDR3 DNA reads as TGTGCCAGCAGTTACTCCCGACAGGGACAGGAAAAACTGTTTTTT.

The chain employs TRBV20-1 and TRBJ2-3, with D possibly called TRBD1 or TRBD2 (5 bases each). The CDR3 consists of 13 residues. Trimming took off 5 bases at V and 5 bases at J, with 14 bases between the two ends. Looked up from germline, CDR1 is DFQATT and CDR2 is SNEGSKA (reference sequence). In DNA form, the CDR3 reads TGCAGTGCTGGGGCTAGCCTCCTAGATACGCAGTATTTT. Translated, it gives CSAGASLLDTQYF.

The chain has TRBV10-1 and TRBJ2-2, with D uncertain. Trimming removed 7 bases at V and 7 bases at J, with 13 bases between. The CDR3 runs 13 residues. Germline lookup yields CDR1 WNHNN and CDR2 SYGVQD (reference sequence). The CDR3 DNA follows: TGCGCCAGCAATGGCTACGCAAGCGGGGAGCTGTTTTTT. Protein sequence: CASNGYASGELFF.

This clonotype occurred a few times. The V call is TRBV7-3, the J call TRBJ2-7; TRBD1 might be the D (5 bases). The CDR3 is 13 residues long. Germline CDR1 is SGHTA and CDR2 is FQGTGA. V dropped 2 bases and J dropped 6 bases, with 11 bases sitting between them. The CDR3: CASSLQGWGEQYF. In nucleotides, the CDR3 is TGTGCCAGCAGCTTACAGGGTTGGGGCGAGCAGTACTTC.

The rearrangement joins TRBV10-3 to TRBJ2-7, with no clear D. In germline, CDR1 is ENHRY, CDR2 SYGVKD. V gave up 2 bases and J gave up 4 bases, with 9 bases separating them. The CDR3 loop spans 13 amino acids. The CDR3 region has the DNA TGTGCCATCAGTGAGGGGCGCGAATACGAGCAGTACGTC. Amino acid sequence: CAISEGREYEQYV.

This clonotype was seen many times. The chain's CDR3 is CASSNTEAFF. CDR3 nucleotide sequence: TGTGCCAGCAGCAACACTGAAGCTTTCTTT. The V call is TRBV21-1, the J call TRBJ1-1. TRBV21-1 is a known pseudogene. The CDR3 is made up of 10 amino acids.

Only a few counts were recorded for this clonotype. The CDR3 spells CSARQTSKETQYF. The CDR3 DNA sequence: TGCAGTGCTAGACAAACGTCAAAAGAGACCCAGTACTTC. V is TRBV20-1 and J is TRBJ2-5, with no clear D. Germline CDR1 is DFQATT and CDR2 is SNEGSKA (reference sequence). The CDR3 has 13 amino acids. V was shortened by 2 bases and J by 3 bases, with 10 bases between the two germline ends.

This clonotype was picked up a small number of times. The V call is TRBV6-7, the J call TRBJ2-7; D not resolved. TRBV6-7 carries the ORF label, with uncertain function. The CDR3 is 13 residues long. V lost 6 bases and J lost 0, with 9 bases in between. The CDR3 bases are TGTGCCAGCAGCGAACTAAACTCCTACGAGCAGTACGTC. Translation: CASSELNSYEQYV.

This chain links TRBV6-2 or TRBV6-3 with TRBJ2-7; weak D call: TRBD1 (6 bases). CDR3 length equals 14 residues. CDR1 is MNHEY, CDR2 SVGEGT, per germline. Trimming took off 5 bases at V and 5 bases at J, with 16 bases between the two ends. The CDR3 nucleotides are TGTGCCAGCAGTCCGGGACACTCAGCTGACGAGCAGTACTTC. Amino acids: CASSPGHSADEQYF.

The V and J genes are TRBV12-3 or TRBV12-4 and TRBJ2-7, with D tentatively TRBD2 (5 bases). This CDR3 has 14 residues. V lost 4 bases and J 4 bases, leaving 14 bases between the germline ends. The CDR3 DNA sequence: TGTGCCAGCAGTTCACCCCCGCGGGTTTACGAGCAGTACTTC. It is translated as CASSSPPRVYEQYF.

This clonotype appeared once. The chain uses TRBV18 and TRBJ1-6, with 11 bases that match TRBD1. CDR3 length equals 15 residues. The germline V gene has CDR1 KGHSH and CDR2 LQKENI. The V segment lost 5 bases and the J segment 10 bases; nucleotides outside the gene matches: 7. CDR3 sequence: CASSRGQGAGSPLHF. In DNA form, the CDR3 reads TGTGCCAGCTCAAGAGGACAGGGGGCTGGATCACCCCTCCACTTT.

The chain joins TRBV5-1 to TRBJ2-3; 13 nucleotides match TRBD2. V lost 4 bases, J lost 6 bases, and 8 bases stayed unmatched. The CDR3 covers 16 residues. Germline lookup yields CDR1 SGHRS and CDR2 YFSETQ. CDR3 nucleotide sequence: TGCGCCAGCAGCCCCCGACTAGCGGGGGGCGGGGATACGCAGTATTTT. It translates to CASSPRLAGGGDTQYF.

The chain employs TRBV24-1 and TRBJ2-1; 10 bases match TRBD1. V shed 5 bases and J 3 bases; nucleotides not matched to a gene: 3. The CDR3 covers 15 residues. Germline V lookup: CDR1 KGHDR, CDR2 SFDVKD. CDR3: CATSAGQGNYNEQFF. As DNA, the CDR3 is TGTGCCACCAGTGCGGGACAGGGGAACTACAATGAGCAGTTCTTC.

The chain couples TRBV6-1 to TRBJ2-5, with a weak D call TRBD2 (7 bases). Trimming left V 6 bases short and J 5 bases short, with 16 bases between. Germline V lookup: CDR1 MNHNS, CDR2 SASEGT. CDR3 length: 14 residues. CDR3 coding DNA: TGTGCCAGCAGCACCACGGGGGGCACGGAGACCCAGTACTTC. Amino acid sequence: CASSTTGGTETQYF.

This sequence joins TRBV5-1 and TRBJ2-5; D might be TRBD2 (5 bases). V shed 2 bases and J shed 1 base, with 15 bases lying between them. The CDR3 consists of 16 residues. CDR1 and CDR2 from the germline V gene are SGHRS and YFSETQ. This CDR3 is CASSLDVSAGQETQYF. Written as DNA, the CDR3 is TGCGCCAGCAGCTTAGACGTGAGCGCGGGCCAAGAGACCCAGTACTTC.

This chain connects TRBV7-9 to TRBJ2-1; 8 nucleotides match TRBD2. In germline, CDR1 is SEHNR, CDR2 FQNEAQ (reference sequence). V shed 4 bases and J 4 bases; nucleotides not matched to a gene: 6. This CDR3 contains 15 residues. CDR3 sequence: CASSSRGAAYNEQFF. The CDR3 nucleotides are TGTGCCAGCAGCTCGCGGGGGGCCGCGTACAATGAGCAGTTCTTC.

The CDR3 sequence is CASTARIFGNEQFF. CDR3 nucleotides: TGTGCCAGTACAGCACGGATTTTTGGCAATGAGCAGTTCTTC. The rearrangement links TRBV27 to TRBJ2-1; D unclear. This CDR3 region has 14 residues. Trimming shortened V by 9 bases and J by 6 bases, and 18 bases separated the two germline ends. Germline lookup yields CDR1 MNHEY and CDR2 SMNVEV (reference sequence).

The sample holds a few counts of this clonotype. The rearrangement joins TRBV7-9 to TRBJ1-6; maybe TRBD1 (5 bases). Germline CDR1 is SEHNR and CDR2 is FQNEAQ (reference sequence). Trimming shortened V by 4 bases and J by 10 bases, and 11 bases separated the two germline ends. The CDR3 runs 13 residues. CDR3 sequence: CASSYWEGSPLHF. CDR3 in DNA: TGTGCCAGCAGCTATTGGGAGGGGTCACCCCTCCACTTT. The whole variable domain, filled in from reference TRBV7-9 and TRBJ1-6, reads DTGVSQNPRHKITKRGQNVTFRCDPISEHNRLYWYRQTLGQGPEFLTYFQNEAQLEKSRLLSDRFSAERPKGSFSTLEIQRTEQGDSAMYLCASSYWEGSPLHFGNGTRLTVT.

Written as DNA, the CDR3 is TGCGCCAGCAGCCCGGGGGGGACTCTGAGCTCCTACAATGAGCAGTTCTTC. It translates to CASSPGGTLSSYNEQFF. The chain is built from TRBV5-1 and TRBJ2-1, with TRBD2 matching over 8 bases. The CDR3 has 17 amino acids. CDR1 SGHRS and CDR2 YFSETQ come from the germline V gene. V trimming: 4 bases; J trimming: 0 bases; junction bases outside the gene matches: 9.

The V gene is TRBV11-2, the J gene TRBJ2-7; D uncertain. The V gene's germline CDR1 is SGHAT and CDR2 FQNNGV. Between the trimmed V and J ends, which lost 4 bases and 3 bases, there was a span of 10 bases. The CDR3 covers 13 residues. CDR3 DNA sequence: TGTGCCAGCAGCTCCATAAGAGACTACGAGCAGTACTTC. Protein sequence: CASSSIRDYEQYF.

V is TRBV3-1 and J is TRBJ1-2, with 8 bases lining up with TRBD1. Germline V gene lookup returns CDR1 LGHDT and CDR2 YNNKEL (reference sequence). The ends lost 1 base at V and 8 bases at J; junction bases unmatched: 12. This CDR3 region has 16 residues. The chain's CDR3 is CASSQVRMTGVYGYTF. Written as DNA, the CDR3 is TGTGCCAGCAGCCAAGTTCGTATGACAGGGGTATACGGCTACACCTTC.

The chain combines TRBV10-3 with TRBJ1-1, with TRBD1 matching 12 bases. Germline trimming cut 7 bases from V and 5 bases from J; bases unmatched to any gene: 8. Germline V lookup: CDR1 ENHRY, CDR2 SYGVKD. The CDR3 extends over 15 amino acids. DNA for the CDR3: TGTGCCATCAATCCGGGACAGGGGGCAAGAACTGAAGCTTTCTTT. Amino acids: CAINPGQGARTEAFF.

This clonotype appeared a few times. The rearrangement uses TRBV14 and TRBJ2-1, with 8 bases identical to TRBD2. This CDR3 is 15 amino acids long. With 5 bases clipped from V and 7 bases from J, the junction kept 10 bases outside the gene matches. CDR1 is SGHDN, CDR2 FVKESK, per germline. CDR3 residues: CASSDSGGPLNEQFF. Here the CDR3 DNA reads TGTGCCAGCAGCGATTCGGGGGGGCCTTTGAATGAGCAGTTCTTC.